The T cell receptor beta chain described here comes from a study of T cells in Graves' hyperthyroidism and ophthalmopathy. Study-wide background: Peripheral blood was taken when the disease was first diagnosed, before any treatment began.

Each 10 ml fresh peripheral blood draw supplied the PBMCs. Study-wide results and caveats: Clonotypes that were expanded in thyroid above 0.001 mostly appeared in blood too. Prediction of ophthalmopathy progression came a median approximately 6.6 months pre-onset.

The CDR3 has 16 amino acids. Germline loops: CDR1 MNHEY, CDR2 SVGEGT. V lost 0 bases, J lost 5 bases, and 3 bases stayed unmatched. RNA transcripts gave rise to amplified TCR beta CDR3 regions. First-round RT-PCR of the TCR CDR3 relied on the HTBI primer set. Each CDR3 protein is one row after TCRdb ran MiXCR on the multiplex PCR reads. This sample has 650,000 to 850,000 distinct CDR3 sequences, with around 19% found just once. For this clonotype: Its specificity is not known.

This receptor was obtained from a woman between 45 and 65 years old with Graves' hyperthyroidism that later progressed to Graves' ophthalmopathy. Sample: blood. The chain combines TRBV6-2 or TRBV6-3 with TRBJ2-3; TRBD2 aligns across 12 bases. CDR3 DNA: TGTGCCAGCAGTTACTCCCTAGCGGGGGGGGAAGATACGCAGTATTTT. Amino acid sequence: CASSYSLAGGEDTQYF.